The present T cell receptor beta chain was sequenced within a study of blood T cells in healthy people across ages. Study context: Capture by template switching was about one barcoded beta molecule per two T cells. Broader study findings: Investigators treated diversity estimates from one million T cells as underestimates.

The V segment lost 3 bases and the J segment 4 bases; nucleotides outside the gene matches: 5. The CDR3 is 14 residues long. CDR1 is MNHEY, CDR2 SVGAGI, per germline. For the second PCR, which ran for 7 to 11 cycles, a sample-barcoded 5' primer and a J-beta primer mix were used. TCRdb ran MiXCR on the 5' RACE reads and lists one entry per CDR3 protein. The repertoire includes hundreds of thousands of distinct CDR3 sequences, more than 40% of them detected once, and around 20% sits in the top ten. This clonotype turned up a few times. Its antigen is still unknown. The receptor was isolated from a woman between 55 and 75 years old in good health. The rearrangement links TRBV6-5 to TRBJ1-2; TRBD1 aligns across 7 bases. The source material was blood. CDR3 amino acids: CASSYQGGPYGYTF. CDR3 in DNA: TGTGCCAGCAGTTATCAGGGGGGACCCTATGGCTACACCTTC.